This TCR beta chain was captured by sequencing in a study of monozygotic twins with inflammatory bowel disease. TCRdb derives one entry per CDR3 protein from the 5' RACE reads, leaving out DNA. The table gives under 200,000 distinct CDR3 sequences; the top ten clones make up around 2.4% of it. Per donor there was one draw, yielding a blood sample of about 2.4 ml. CDR1 SEHNR and CDR2 FQNEAQ come from the germline V gene (reference sequence). CDR3 length: 15 amino acids. About this clonotype itself: The antigen is not known.

Study-level points and caveats: Telling different T cell subtypes apart from each other was not possible.

The V and J genes are TRBV7-9 and TRBJ2-3; the D call of TRBD1 rests on TCRdb alone, since no DNA is present to check it. Specimen: blood. The source is a human donor with ulcerative colitis or Crohn's disease, or a healthy co-twin of an affected twin (not recorded which). CDR3 sequence reads: CASSSSGGDTDTQYF.